This paragraph covers one TCR beta chain sequence. Repertoires were generated with immunoSEQ multiplex PCR, while TCRdb's copy carries only in-frame clones and drops some. The sample lists about 83,000 clones; 86% were seen once. The data stem from a study of T cell responses to AZD1222 COVID-19 vaccine. CDR3 length: 14 residues. In germline, CDR1 is SGHAT, CDR2 FQNNGV. V was clipped by 7 bases and J by 7 bases, with 14 bases between them. The clonotype comes from an adult in good health. This specimen consisted of peripheral blood, obtained on day 0 of AZD1222 vaccination. V is TRBV11-2 and J is TRBJ1-6, with a tentative D call TRBD1 (6 bases). The CDR3 sequence: CASTQDRQNSPLHF. The CDR3 DNA reads as TGTGCCAGCACCCAAGACAGGCAGAATTCACCCCTCCACTTT. Supplemented by reference TRBV11-2 and TRBJ1-6, the full variable domain reads EAGVAQSPRYKIIEKRQSVAFWCNPISGHATLYWYQQILGQGPKLLIQFQNNGVVDDSQLPKDRFSAERLKGVDSTLKIQPAKLEDSAVYLCASTQDRQNSPLHFGNGTRLTVT.